This TCR beta chain was captured by sequencing in a study of shared clonotypes between healthy human individuals. Positive CCR7 selection of CD45RO-negative cells yielded the naive CD8 cells, and terminally differentiated effector memory CD45RA+ cells were excluded. V shed 3 bases and J shed 5 bases, with 14 bases lying between them. Germline CDR1 reads SGDLS; CDR2 reads YYNGEE. The CDR3 extends over 14 amino acids. Method: immunoSEQ multiplex PCR; TCRdb's copy keeps in-frame clones and lacks some. The sample records some 600,000 clones, approximately 96% being singletons. The sequence derives from a woman in her 30s in good health. The source material was naive CD8+ T cells sorted from blood. V and J are TRBV9 and TRBJ1-1; maybe TRBD1 (5 bases). DNA for the CDR3: TGTGCCAGCAGCGGAACCTCAGGGTCGACTGAAGCTTTCTTT. Translation: CASSGTSGSTEAFF.